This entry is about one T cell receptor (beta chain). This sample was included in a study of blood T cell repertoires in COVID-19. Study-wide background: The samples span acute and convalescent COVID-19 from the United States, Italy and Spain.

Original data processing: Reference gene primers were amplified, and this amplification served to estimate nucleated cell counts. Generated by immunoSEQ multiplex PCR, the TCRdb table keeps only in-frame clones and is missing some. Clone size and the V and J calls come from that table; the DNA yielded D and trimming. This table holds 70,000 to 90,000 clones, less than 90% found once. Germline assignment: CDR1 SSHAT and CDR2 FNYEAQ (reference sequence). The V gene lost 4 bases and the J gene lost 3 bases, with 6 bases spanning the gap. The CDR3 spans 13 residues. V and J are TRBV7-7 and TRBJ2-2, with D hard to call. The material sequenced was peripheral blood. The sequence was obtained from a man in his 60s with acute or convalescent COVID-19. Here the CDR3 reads CASSSVYTGELFF. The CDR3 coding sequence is TGTGCCAGCAGCTCCGTTTACACCGGGGAGCTGTTTTTT. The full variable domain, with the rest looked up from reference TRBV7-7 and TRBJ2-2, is GAGVSQSPRYKVTKRGQDVTLRCDPISSHATLYWYQQALGQGPEFLTYFNYEAQPDKSGLPSDRFSAERPEGSISTLTIQRTEQRDSAMYRCASSSVYTGELFFGEGSRLTVL.